Listed here is a single TCR beta chain. From germline, CDR1 is WSHSY and CDR2 SAAADI. The CDR3 loop spans 13 amino acids. With V trimmed by 8 bases and J by 0 bases, 1 base remained unmatched. This sample stems from a study of STAT5B mutations in CD4+ large granular lymphocyte leukemia. Overall study: The CDR3 'QG' motif was associated with a particular HLA allele among healthy donors.

TCRdb's copy holds only in-frame clones and misses some; the assay was immunoSEQ multiplex PCR. The repertoire holds just under 35,000 clones, with roughly 65% as singletons. The TCR was taken from a human donor in good health. The sample taken for sequencing was CD4+ T cells from blood buffy coats. The gene calls are TRBV10-2 and TRBJ1-2, with TRBD1 matching over 9 bases. Here the CDR3 reads CASGTGSNYGYTF. The CDR3 coding sequence is TGCGCCAGCGGGACAGGGTCTAACTATGGCTACACCTTC.